The text below deals with one T cell receptor beta chain. Measured with immunoSEQ multiplex PCR; TCRdb has only the in-frame clones, and not every one. The sample has 120,000 or so clones; 87% are singletons. In germline, CDR1 is KGHDR, CDR2 SFDVKD. The CDR3 contains 13 residues. J lost 9 bases, V lost 3 bases, and 2 bases had no gene match. The sample comes from a study of control samples from healthy donors and cancer patients. The clonotype was recovered from a man aged 18 to 30 in good health. The material sequenced was blood. The J gene is TRBJ2-1, the V gene TRBV24-1, with 9 bases that match TRBD2. The CDR3 loop reads CATSDMTSGEQFF. CDR3 DNA: TGTGCCACCAGTGATATGACTAGCGGTGAGCAGTTCTTC.